One sample yielded the 27 T cell receptor beta chains listed below, sequenced in a study of CD8+CD57+ T cells in acquired aplastic anemia. Those patients picked for sequencing had displayed CD8+CD57+ cell expansion on flow cytometry. The TCR beta profiling, which covered VDJ combination and CDR3 sequence, was carried out using genomic DNA as the template. TCRdb redid the calling of the reads with MiXCR, one entry per CDR3 protein. This sample has some 170,000 distinct CDR3 sequences, with 55% to 65% found just once. The source material was sorted CD4+, CD8+, or CD8+CD57+ T cells (not recorded which) from PBMCs. The receptors stem from a human donor with aplastic anemia.

This clonotype was counted many times. J is TRBJ1-1 and V is TRBV20-1; tentatively, D is TRBD1 (6 bases). The CDR3 sequence is 13 residues long. Germline V gives CDR1 DFQATT, CDR2 SNEGSKA (reference sequence). The germline V and J ends were trimmed by 5 bases and 3 bases, with 13 bases remaining between them. CDR3 in amino acids: CSAREGGHTEAFF. As DNA, the CDR3 is TGCAGTGCTCGCGAAGGGGGGCACACTGAAGCTTTCTTT.

This clonotype was recorded many times. V and J are TRBV3-1 and TRBJ2-7, with TRBD1 matching 11 bases. V was clipped by 1 base and J by 7 bases; unmatched bases: 6. This CDR3 has 15 residues. The V gene's germline CDR1 is LGHDT and CDR2 YNNKEL (reference sequence). The CDR3 DNA sequence: TGTGCCAGCAGCCAAGTCGGGACAGGGGGTTCGGAGCAGTACTTC. Residues: CASSQVGTGGSEQYF.

This clonotype was counted between two and nine times. This may arise from a read error, as a much more abundant clone is one base away. The chain carries TRBV2 and TRBJ1-6, with D perhaps matching TRBD1 (5 bases). The CDR3 runs to 16 residues. The V gene's germline CDR1 is SNHLY and CDR2 FYNNEI. The CDR3 nucleotides read TGTGCCAGCAGTGTACTGGGACCGACCTATAGTTCACCCCTCCACTTT. Encoded protein: CASSVLGPTYSSPLHF. The variable domain in full, with the rest retrieved from reference TRBV2 and TRBJ1-6, is EPEVTQTPSHQVTQMGQEVILRCVPISNHLYFYWYRQILGQKVEFLVSFYNNEISEKSEIFDDQFSVERPDGSNFTLKIRSTKLEDSAMYFCASSVLGPTYSSPLHFGNGTRLTVT.

This clonotype occurred a few times. V gene TRBV10-3 combines with J gene TRBJ1-6; TRBD1 matches 9 bases. This CDR3 contains 15 residues. CDR1 is ENHRY and CDR2 is SYGVKD in the germline V gene. V trimming: 6 bases; J trimming: 7 bases; junction bases outside the gene matches: 7. The CDR3 region is CAIRDRGNRNSPLHF. In DNA, the CDR3 is TGTGCCATCAGGGACAGGGGAAATCGGAATTCACCCCTCCACTTT.

The chain couples TRBV24-1 to TRBJ1-6; D possibly corresponds to TRBD1 (6 bases). V lost 4 bases to trimming and J lost 8 bases, with 8 bases between them. The CDR3 is made up of 13 amino acids. CDR1 and CDR2 (germline): KGHDR, SFDVKD. CDR3 sequence (DNA): TGTGCCACCAGTGACAGGGGTGATTCACCCCTCCACTTT. This gives the protein CATSDRGDSPLHF.

The chain is built from TRBV7-9 and TRBJ2-5; 7 bases align to TRBD1. The CDR3 spans 16 residues. V lost 5 bases and J lost 3; bases outside the gene matches: 12. From germline, CDR1 is SEHNR and CDR2 FQNEAQ (reference sequence). The CDR3, as DNA: TGTGCCAGCAGCGACACGACAGGGATCCGTGAAGAGACCCAGTACTTC. This translates into CASSDTTGIREETQYF.

This chain connects TRBV20-1 to TRBJ1-5; D is unresolved. The length of the CDR3 is 13 residues. Trimming cost V 5 bases and J 1 base, with 9 bases left between them. The germline CDR1 and CDR2 sequences are DFQATT and SNEGSKA (reference sequence). The DNA of the CDR3 is TGCAGTGCTTCCTCGGACAGCAATCAGCCCCAGCATTTT. Its protein product is CSASSDSNQPQHF.

To note about this clonotype: A read error may account for a junction end that differs from germline. V usage is TRBV5-1 and J usage is TRBJ2-3, with D maybe TRBD2 (5 bases). The CDR3 length is 13 residues. Germline V lookup: CDR1 SGHRS, CDR2 YFSETQ. The CDR3 DNA follows: TGTGCCAGCAGAAACGAGGGAACAGATACGCAGTATTTT. As protein: CASRNEGTDTQYF.

The V gene is TRBV7-2, the J gene TRBJ1-1, with D perhaps TRBD1 (5 bases). This CDR3 is 14 amino acids long. Per germline, CDR1 SGHTA and CDR2 FQGNSA. The ends were cut back, 5 bases at V and 4 bases at J, with 14 bases in the middle. The CDR3 is CASSDVTGGTEAFF. CDR3 nucleotides: TGTGCCAGCAGCGACGTCACTGGGGGCACTGAAGCTTTCTTT.

This clonotype was observed a single time. The chain couples TRBV7-9 to TRBJ1-2; D ambiguous. The germline CDR1 and CDR2 sequences are SEHNR and FQNEAQ (reference sequence). This CDR3 comprises 12 residues. V dropped 4 bases and J dropped 7 bases, with 10 bases sitting between them. CDR3 DNA: TGTGCCAGCAGCTACATCGGGGTTGGCTACACCTTC. This sequence encodes CASSYIGVGYTF.

The CDR3, as DNA: TGTGCCAGCAGTGAAATCGCGGGAAAAAATTCACCCCTCCACTTT. Translated: CASSEIAGKNSPLHF. This chain connects TRBV25-1 to TRBJ1-6; no definite D call. V was clipped by 2 bases and J by 7 bases, with 12 bases between them. CDR1 MGHDK and CDR2 SYGVNS come from the germline V gene. The length of the CDR3 is 15 residues.

This clonotype was observed many times. The chain uses TRBV24-1 and TRBJ1-1, with D hard to call. Trimming stripped 3 bases from V and 5 bases from J, with 12 bases between. The germline gives CDR1 KGHDR, CDR2 SFDVKD. The CDR3 sequence is 14 residues long. The CDR3 spells CATSDPGKGTEAFF. The CDR3 bases are TGTGCCACCAGTGATCCCGGGAAGGGTACTGAAGCTTTCTTT.

This chain joins TRBV14 and TRBJ1-4; D is ambiguous. Between the trimmed V and J ends, which lost 1 base and 11 bases, there was a span of 17 bases. Germline V gives CDR1 SGHDN, CDR2 FVKESK. The CDR3 is 15 amino acids. CDR3 sequence reads: CASSQVHSTVEKLFF. CDR3 nucleotides: TGTGCCAGCAGCCAAGTTCACAGCACCGTTGAGAAACTGTTTTTT.

There are many counts of this clonotype. The chain has TRBV19 and TRBJ1-1; TRBD1 might be the D (5 bases). This CDR3 is 13 amino acids long. Germline lookup yields CDR1 LNHDA and CDR2 SQIVND (reference sequence). Between the trimmed V and J ends, which lost 7 bases and 6 bases, there was a span of 15 bases. CDR3 DNA sequence: TGTGCCAGTACCAGGCAGGGAGATTCTGAAGCTTTCTTT. Translated, it gives CASTRQGDSEAFF.

The chain carries TRBV6-1 and TRBJ1-4; D is uncertain. Germline V gene sequence: CDR1 MNHNS, CDR2 SASEGT. The CDR3 has 16 amino acids. The V end was cut by 6 bases, the J end by 5 bases, with 19 bases between. CDR3 in amino acids: CASREGVVTKNEKLFF. CDR3 nucleotides: TGTGCCAGCAGAGAGGGCGTGGTGACAAAAAATGAAAAACTGTTTTTT.

This clonotype was counted ten times or more. This could be a read error, since a much larger clone is one nucleotide away. The chain carries TRBV20-1 and TRBJ1-1; TRBD1 is a possible D gene (6 bases). This CDR3 has 14 residues. Trimming removed 0 bases from V and 5 bases from J, with 13 bases in between. Germline-derived CDR1 and CDR2 are DFQATT and SNEGSKA (reference sequence). The CDR3 bases are TGCAGTGCTAGAGATGGAGGGGGGTGGACTGAAGCTTTCTTT. Protein: CSARDGGGWTEAFF.

This clonotype was detected only once. The junction departs from the called germline gene at one end, perhaps through a read error. The chain combines TRBV24-1 with TRBJ2-5; 12 bases are a match to TRBD1. Looked up from germline, CDR1 is KGHDR and CDR2 is SFDVKD. The CDR3 is 16 amino acids. The CDR3: CAISDRDRGRVETQYF. CDR3 in DNA: TGTGCCATCAGTGATAGGGACAGGGGGCGGGTAGAGACCCAGTATTTC.

This clonotype was counted only a few times. The J gene is TRBJ1-2, the V gene TRBV27; 9 bases are shared with TRBD1. Germline CDR1 is MNHEY and CDR2 is SMNVEV (reference sequence). V dropped 7 bases and J dropped 5; count of bases not matched to a gene: 8. This CDR3 region has 14 residues. The CDR3 spells CASKETGTGYGYTF. CDR3 sequence (DNA): TGTGCCAGCAAGGAAACCGGGACAGGGTATGGCTACACCTTC.

The chain recombines TRBV15 with TRBJ2-7; 7 nucleotides match TRBD1. Unmatched junction bases numbered 18, after V lost 5 bases and J lost 5 bases. This CDR3 comprises 17 residues. Germline loops: CDR1 LNHNV, CDR2 YYDKDF (reference sequence). The CDR3 bases are TGTGCCACCAGCCCCGGGACAGCTAGATCCTTGGCTCACGAGCAGTACTTC. It specifies CATSPGTARSLAHEQYF. The complete variable domain, with remaining parts taken from reference TRBV15 and TRBJ2-7, reads DAMVIQNPRYQVTQFGKPVTLSCSQTLNHNVMYWYQQKSSQAPKLLFHYYDKDFNNEADTPDNFQSRRPNTSFCFLDIRSPGLGDTAMYLCATSPGTARSLAHEQYFGPGTRLTVT.

This clonotype showed up just a few times. The V gene is TRBV20-1, the J gene TRBJ2-1; no reliable D call. Germline V gene lookup returns CDR1 DFQATT and CDR2 SNEGSKA (reference sequence). Deletions cut 0 bases from V and 3 bases from J, with 9 bases between. The CDR3 totals 14 residues. The CDR3 DNA is TGCAGTGCTAGAGATAATCTAGGCTACAATGAGCAGTTCTTC. Amino acids: CSARDNLGYNEQFF.

V is TRBV7-3 and J is TRBJ2-7; D not certain. CDR3 length: 14 residues. Trimming took off 4 bases at V and 4 bases at J, with 14 bases between the two ends. Germline CDR1 SGHTA, CDR2 FQGTGA. The CDR3 DNA reads TGTGCCAGCAGCTCAGCTAATGGCCTTTACGAGCAGTACTTC. Translating gives CASSSANGLYEQYF.

The chain is built from TRBV5-6 and TRBJ2-7; TRBD1 or TRBD2 may be the D gene (5 bases each). The V gene's germline CDR1 is SGHDT and CDR2 YYEEEE. V shed 3 bases and J shed 3 bases, with 19 bases lying between them. This CDR3 region has 16 residues. CDR3 coding DNA: TGTGCCAGCAGCTCCCCCACCGGGACCGCCGTCTACGAGCAGTACTTC. Its translation: CASSSPTGTAVYEQYF.

The J gene is TRBJ2-3, the V gene TRBV7-2; 12 positions agree with TRBD2. This CDR3 comprises 16 residues. In germline, CDR1 is SGHTA, CDR2 FQGNSA. Trimming took 1 base from V and 6 from J; bases not matched to a gene: 5. The CDR3 nucleotides are TGTGCCAGCAGCTTAGGACTAGCGGGAGTATCGGATACGCAGTATTTT. It yields the protein CASSLGLAGVSDTQYF.

This clonotype was observed a few times. The CDR3 region has the DNA TGTGCCATCGGTTGGGGGGATAATCAGCCCCAGCATTTT. This sequence encodes CAIGWGDNQPQHF. The V call is TRBV10-3, the J call TRBJ1-5; weak D call: TRBD1 (5 bases). This CDR3 contains 13 residues. Germline loops: CDR1 ENHRY, CDR2 SYGVKD. The ends were cut back, 8 bases at V and 4 bases at J, with 12 bases in the middle.

The rearrangement links TRBV7-2 to TRBJ2-1, with D hard to call. This CDR3 is 12 amino acids long. CDR1 is SGHTA and CDR2 is FQGNSA in the germline V gene. V lost 5 bases and J 4 bases, leaving 6 bases between the germline ends. The chain's CDR3 is CASSKRYNEQFF. In nucleotides, the CDR3 is TGTGCCAGCAGCAAACGATACAATGAGCAGTTCTTC.

This clonotype has a handful of counts. The chain has TRBV6-1 and TRBJ2-7, with 8 bases that match TRBD1. V lost 0 bases to trimming and J lost 3 bases; unmatched junction nucleotides: 4. The germline V gene has CDR1 MNHNS and CDR2 SASEGT. The CDR3 length is 15 residues. The CDR3 DNA follows: TGTGCCAGCAGTGAAGCGACAGGGGAGTACTACGAGCAGTACTTC. It encodes CASSEATGEYYEQYF.

In this sample, this clonotype turned up a few times. A read error may be the cause here, since a much bigger clone is one base away. This chain uses TRBV19 with TRBJ1-1, with a possible D match to TRBD1 (5 bases). The CDR3 extends over 13 amino acids. Germline V lookup: CDR1 LNHDA, CDR2 SQIVND (reference sequence). CDR3 region: CASGIWGSTEAFF. CDR3 nucleotides: TGTGCCAGTGGTATATGGGGCTCCACTGAAGCTTTCTTT.